This entry lists 18 T cell receptor beta chains sequenced from one sample in a study of blood T cell repertoires in COVID-19 (dated by TCRdb to 2018 to 2021). Library method: the immunoSEQ multiplex PCR assay. In its TCRdb copy, this immuneACCESS table keeps in-frame sequences only and misses some clones. Where compared with another copy, unresolved V genes explain less than half of these, and the others have no known cause. The sample includes around 97,000 clones, with about 88% observed a single time. In total, the top ten clones hold roughly 6% of the sample. Sequencing was carried out using peripheral blood. These receptors were taken from a human donor in a cohort sampled during active COVID-19.

This chain joins TRBV6-5 and TRBJ1-1; D is possibly TRBD1 (5 bases). V was clipped by 0 bases and J by 5 bases, with 10 bases between them. This CDR3 has 14 amino acids. Germline CDR1 MNHEY, CDR2 SVGAGI. The CDR3 region is CASSYSGEATEAFF. Written as DNA, the CDR3 is TGTGCCAGCAGTTACTCAGGGGAGGCTACTGAAGCTTTCTTT.

The chain has TRBV5-6 and TRBJ2-1; 8 nucleotides match TRBD2. With V trimmed by 1 base and J by 9 bases, 3 bases remained unmatched. CDR3 size: 13 residues. Germline values: CDR1 SGHDT, CDR2 YYEEEE. The CDR3 coding sequence is TGTGCCAGCAGCTTGAAGCGGGAGCGTGAGCAGTTCTTC. This sequence encodes CASSLKREREQFF.

This clone was detected only once. The rearrangement links TRBV18 to TRBJ2-7; 7 bases match TRBD2. Trimming at V came to 1 base and at J to 4 bases, leaving 10 bases not matched to a gene. The CDR3 spans 16 residues. The germline V gene has CDR1 KGHSH and CDR2 LQKENI. As DNA, the CDR3 is TGTGCCAGCTCACCACTTAGCGGGTCAATGGGGTACGAGCAGTACTTC. Protein product: CASSPLSGSMGYEQYF.

The chain combines TRBV27 with TRBJ2-7, with 8 bases identical to TRBD2. Trimming removed 1 base from V and 7 bases from J; junction bases left unmatched: 9. Germline V gene sequence: CDR1 MNHEY, CDR2 SMNVEV (reference sequence). The CDR3 length is 15 residues. The CDR3 is CASSLFPGGPLEQYF. CDR3 nucleotide sequence: TGTGCCAGCAGTTTATTTCCGGGAGGGCCCTTAGAGCAGTACTTC.

The chain links TRBV9 to TRBJ1-1; TRBD1 matches at 8 bases. The V gene's germline CDR1 is SGDLS and CDR2 YYNGEE. V lost 0 bases, J lost 2 bases, and 6 bases stayed unmatched. The CDR3 length is 16 residues. This CDR3 reads CASSVGAGGGNTEAFF. The CDR3 nucleotides are TGTGCCAGCAGCGTAGGGGCAGGGGGCGGAAACACTGAAGCTTTCTTT.

Only one count was recorded for this clone. The CDR3 coding sequence is TGTGCCACGTTTTGGGACAAGACCTACGAGCAGTACTTC. It yields the protein CATFWDKTYEQYF. The chain is built from TRBV24-1 and TRBJ2-7, with D tentatively TRBD1 (6 bases). Trimming took 10 bases from V and 2 from J, leaving 14 bases between them. This CDR3 region has 13 residues. CDR1 and CDR2 from the germline V gene are KGHDR and SFDVKD.

V and J are TRBV2 and TRBJ2-7; 10 bases fit TRBD2. This CDR3 is 15 amino acids long. Unmatched junction bases numbered 10, after V lost 5 bases and J lost 6 bases. Germline-derived CDR1 and CDR2 are SNHLY and FYNNEI. In DNA, the CDR3 is TGTGCCAGCAGTCCAACTAGCGGGGTTCCCGTCGAGCAGTACTTC. Encoded protein: CASSPTSGVPVEQYF.

This clone has more than one count but fewer than ten. The V gene is TRBV4-1, the J gene TRBJ2-1; 11 bases match TRBD1. This CDR3 has 15 residues. With V trimmed by 4 bases and J by 6 bases, 5 bases remained unmatched. The germline gives CDR1 MGHRA, CDR2 YSYEKL. The CDR3 here is CASSPWDRGVNEQFF. The CDR3, as DNA: TGCGCCAGCAGCCCCTGGGACAGGGGGGTCAATGAGCAGTTCTTC.

Points on this clone: This specimen includes other DNA sequences encoding the same CDR3. CDR3 DNA: TGCAGTGCTAGTTCAGGTAGCAATCAGCCCCAGCATTTT. This encodes CSASSGSNQPQHF. V is TRBV20-1 and J is TRBJ1-5; unclear D gene. This CDR3 is built from 13 residues. The V end lost 3 bases, the J end lost 0 bases, and 6 bases lay between the germline ends. Germline V gene lookup returns CDR1 DFQATT and CDR2 SNEGSKA (reference sequence).

The chain couples TRBV29-1 to TRBJ2-1; 9 bases are a match to TRBD2. The CDR3 loop spans 15 amino acids. J was trimmed by 4 bases and V by 0 bases; bases with no gene match: 4. Per the germline V gene, CDR1 is SQVTM and CDR2 is ANQGSEA. In nucleotides, the CDR3 is TGCAGCGTTGAAGATTTCCTAGCGGGGTACAATGAGCAGTTCTTC. Protein: CSVEDFLAGYNEQFF.

This clone was recorded once. V usage is TRBV5-5 and J usage is TRBJ1-6; 8 positions match TRBD1. This CDR3 has 15 amino acids. Germline CDR1 is SGHKS and CDR2 is YYEKEE (reference sequence). V lost 0 bases to trimming and J lost 7 bases; unmatched junction nucleotides: 3. Written as DNA, the CDR3 is TGTGCCAGCAGCTTGGGGACAGGGATAAATTCACCCCTCCACTTT. Its protein is CASSLGTGINSPLHF.

The chain carries TRBV6-2 or TRBV6-3 and TRBJ2-7, with a weak D call TRBD1 (6 bases). Trimming pared 6 bases from V and 3 bases from J, leaving 6 bases between. Germline V gene sequence: CDR1 MNHEY, CDR2 SVGEGT. This CDR3 region has 11 residues. DNA of the CDR3: TGTGCCAGCAGCAGGGGCTACGAGCAGTACTTC. It encodes CASSRGYEQYF.

The chain couples TRBV3-1 (or the pseudogene TRBV3-2) to TRBJ2-1, with no clear D. This CDR3 has 14 residues. Per the germline V gene, CDR1 is LGHDT and CDR2 is YNNKEL (reference sequence). Trimming removed 6 bases from V and 6 bases from J, with 15 bases in between. The CDR3 loop reads CASSFLAASNEQFF. CDR3 sequence (DNA): TGTGCCAGCAGTTTCCTTGCAGCTAGCAATGAGCAGTTCTTC.

The genes are TRBV18 and TRBJ1-1; D unresolved. Trimming shortened V by 2 bases and J by 3 bases, and 10 bases separated the two germline ends. Germline V gene sequence: CDR1 KGHSH, CDR2 LQKENI. The CDR3 totals 14 residues. CDR3 DNA sequence: TGTGCCAGCTCACCAGGCAGCGGGTACACTGAAGCTTTCTTT. Translated, it gives CASSPGSGYTEAFF.

The genes are TRBV19 and TRBJ2-5; TRBD1 agrees at 7 bases. J gave up 1 base and V 3 bases, and 8 bases lay outside the gene matches. This CDR3 contains 16 residues. Germline V gives CDR1 LNHDA, CDR2 SQIVND (reference sequence). DNA for the CDR3: TGTGCCAGTAGTATCCTAGACAGGGTGGGCCAAGAGACCCAGTACTTC. Amino acid sequence: CASSILDRVGQETQYF.

On this clone: An end of the junction does not agree with germline; a read error may underlie this. The gene calls are TRBV7-9 and TRBJ2-5, with 9 bases fitting TRBD1. Germline V lookup: CDR1 SEHNR, CDR2 FQNEAQ (reference sequence). CDR3 length: 17 amino acids. The CDR3 reads CAGSIGTGNWFGETQYF. The CDR3 DNA follows: TGTGCCGGCAGCATCGGGACAGGGAATTGGTTCGGAGAGACCCAGTACTTC.

The chain employs TRBV5-1 and TRBJ1-1, with D maybe TRBD1 (5 bases). From germline, CDR1 is SGHRS and CDR2 YFSETQ. The V gene lost 5 bases and the J gene lost 3 bases, with 20 bases spanning the gap. The CDR3 length is 16 residues. CDR3 amino acids: CASRSILDKPDTEAFF. The CDR3 DNA sequence: TGCGCCAGCAGATCCATTTTGGACAAACCAGACACTGAAGCTTTCTTT.

J is TRBJ2-1 and V is TRBV7-2; 8 nucleotides align to TRBD2. The CDR3 covers 14 residues. Trimming at V came to 0 bases and at J to 6 bases, leaving 1 base not matched to a gene. Germline lookup yields CDR1 SGHTA and CDR2 FQGNSA. The CDR3 coding sequence is TGTGCCAGCAGCTTAGCAGGGACTAGCAATGAGCAGTTCTTC. It yields the protein CASSLAGTSNEQFF.